The 20 T cell receptor beta chains presented below share a single source sample, sequenced in a study of T cell responses to AZD1222 COVID-19 vaccine. Libraries were prepared by immunoSEQ multiplex PCR; TCRdb keeps only in-frame clonotypes and omits some of them. The sample records approximately 150,000 clones, around 92% being singletons. Sequenced material: peripheral blood, taken on day 0 of AZD1222 vaccination. Source of these receptors: an adult in good health.

In this sample, this clone turned up once. The chain combines TRBV6-2 or TRBV6-3 with TRBJ1-6; TRBD1 is a possible D gene (6 bases). The germline V gene has CDR1 MNHEY and CDR2 SVGEGT. The CDR3 is made up of 18 amino acids. The germline V and J ends were trimmed by 0 bases and 7 bases, with 19 bases remaining between them. CDR3 sequence (DNA): TGTGCCAGCAGTTACTCGAAGGGAAAGGGGGTCCGGAATTCACCCCTCCACTTT. Its translation is CASSYSKGKGVRNSPLHF.

The chain has TRBV27 and TRBJ2-2; TRBD2 might be the D (6 bases). Trimming left V 6 bases short and J 3 bases short, with 14 bases between. The CDR3 is 15 residues long. The germline gives CDR1 MNHEY, CDR2 SMNVEV (reference sequence). CDR3 sequence (DNA): TGTGCCAGCAGCCCCGGGGCTAGCGACACCGGGGAGCTGTTTTTT. As protein: CASSPGASDTGELFF.

V usage is TRBV2 and J usage is TRBJ2-7, with D perhaps TRBD1 or TRBD2 (5 bases each). Between the trimmed V and J ends, which lost 7 bases and 4 bases, there was a span of 17 bases. There are 14 residues in the CDR3. Germline CDR1 SNHLY, CDR2 FYNNEI. The CDR3 is CASKPGTLGYEQYF. CDR3 nucleotides: TGTGCCAGCAAACCCGGGACCCTCGGTTACGAGCAGTACTTC.

CDR3 bases: TGCGCCAGCAGCCAAGATTTGGCAGACACAGATACGCAGTATTTT. This codes for CASSQDLADTDTQYF. This chain uses TRBV4-3 with TRBJ2-3; D not certain. This CDR3 has 15 amino acids. Per the germline V gene, CDR1 is LGHNA and CDR2 is YSLEER. With 0 bases removed from V and 2 bases from J, the gap between germline ends came to 9 bases.

V usage is TRBV3-1 (or the pseudogene TRBV3-2) and J usage is TRBJ2-1; TRBD2 matches at 7 bases. This CDR3 contains 14 residues. Trimming took 4 bases from V and 7 from J; bases not matched to a gene: 7. The germline V gene encodes CDR1 LGHDT and CDR2 YNNKEL (reference sequence). CDR3 sequence: CASSLLTGGNEQFF. In nucleotides, the CDR3 is TGTGCCAGCAGCCTACTCACCGGGGGGAATGAGCAGTTCTTC.

Regarding this clone: Other DNA variants within this sample encode the same CDR3. The chain has TRBV6-5 and TRBJ2-7, with D possibly being TRBD1 (5 bases). V was trimmed by 6 bases and J by 3 bases, leaving 6 bases between them. Germline-derived CDR1 and CDR2 are MNHEY and SVGAGI. This CDR3 has 11 amino acids. CDR3 DNA sequence: TGTGCCAGCAGGCAGGGCTACGAGCAGTACTTC. Its protein product is CASRQGYEQYF.

The chain couples TRBV28 to TRBJ2-1; TRBD1 matches at 7 bases. The CDR3 is made up of 17 amino acids. Germline assignment: CDR1 MDHEN and CDR2 SYDVKM. The J segment lost 2 bases and the V segment lost 5 bases, leaving 12 bases of the junction unmatched. This CDR3 is CASSPRQGPTAYNEQFF. In nucleotides, the CDR3 is TGTGCCAGCAGTCCGCGACAGGGCCCCACCGCCTACAATGAGCAGTTCTTC.

This sequence joins TRBV28 and TRBJ1-5, with D possibly being TRBD1 (6 bases). The V and J ends lost 4 bases and 6 bases respectively, with 16 bases between them. CDR1 and CDR2 (germline): MDHEN, SYDVKM. The CDR3 contains 15 residues. The CDR3 nucleotides are TGTGCCAGCAGTTCCAGGGGAGGGGACGTTCAGCCCCAGCATTTT. Translation gives CASSSRGGDVQPQHF.

Details on this clone: The identical CDR3 is also encoded by other nucleotide sequences in the sample. The V gene is TRBV5-1, the J gene TRBJ2-5; possibly TRBD1 for D (6 bases). V was trimmed by 0 bases and J by 2 bases, leaving 8 bases between them. Looked up from germline, CDR1 is SGHRS and CDR2 is YFSETQ. The CDR3 is made up of 14 amino acids. The CDR3 sequence is CASSLGQEQETQYF. CDR3 nucleotides: TGCGCCAGCAGCTTGGGACAGGAACAAGAGACCCAGTACTTC.

V gene TRBV7-2 combines with J gene TRBJ2-3; D gene unclear. CDR1 SGHTA and CDR2 FQGNSA come from the germline V gene. The CDR3 spans 15 residues. The V end lost 5 bases, the J end lost 0 bases, and 12 bases lay between the germline ends. The CDR3 here is CASSPWGSSTDTQYF. Here the CDR3 DNA reads TGTGCCAGCAGCCCCTGGGGTTCTAGCACAGATACGCAGTATTTT.

The chain employs TRBV10-3 and TRBJ2-1; TRBD1 matches 8 bases. In germline, CDR1 is ENHRY, CDR2 SYGVKD. V shed 4 bases and J 10 bases; nucleotides not matched to a gene: 3. This CDR3 comprises 12 residues. The CDR3 nucleotides are TGTGCCATCAGTGGACAGGGGATGGAGCAGTTCTTC. Protein sequence: CAISGQGMEQFF.

About this clone itself: Compared with germline, one end of the junction differs, possibly owing to a read error. The J gene is TRBJ1-1, the V gene TRBV28; D may be TRBD1 (6 bases). There are 16 residues in the CDR3. In germline, CDR1 is MDHEN, CDR2 SYDVKM. The CDR3: CASSFGTLMLNAEAFF. The CDR3 DNA follows: TGTGCCAGCAGTTTCGGGACACTAATGCTGAACGCTGAAGCTTTCTTT.

The rearrangement uses TRBV5-1 and TRBJ1-3; D is unresolved. The CDR3 has 17 amino acids. Germline CDR1 is SGHRS and CDR2 is YFSETQ. V was clipped by 0 bases and J by 0 bases, with 13 bases between them. The CDR3 coding sequence is TGCGCCAGCAGCTTGGATGGCCTGCAGAGCTCTGGAAACACCATATATTTT. Translating it yields CASSLDGLQSSGNTIYF. Drawing the rest from reference TRBV5-1 and TRBJ1-3, the complete variable domain is KAGVTQTPRYLIKTRGQQVTLSCSPISGHRSVSWYQQTPGQGLQFLFEYFSETQRNKGNFPGRFSGRQFSNSRSEMNVSTLELGDSALYLCASSLDGLQSSGNTIYFGEGSWLTVV.

The chain uses TRBV27 and TRBJ1-3; 8 bases align to TRBD1. Losses at the gene ends were 5 bases for V and 0 bases for J; bases not matched to a gene: 3. The CDR3 covers 15 residues. Germline V gives CDR1 MNHEY, CDR2 SMNVEV (reference sequence). The CDR3 DNA is TGTGCCAGCAGTCTGGGGACAGGCTCTGGAAACACCATATATTTT. It codes for CASSLGTGSGNTIYF.

This chain connects TRBV6-5 to TRBJ1-2; D call uncertain. V shed 0 bases and J shed 4 bases, with 9 bases lying between them. CDR3 length: 14 residues. CDR1 is MNHEY and CDR2 is SVGAGI in the germline V gene. The DNA for the CDR3 is TGTGCCAGCAGTTACTCGAGAGGGAGCTATGGCTACACCTTC. This codes for CASSYSRGSYGYTF.

The chain couples TRBV19 to TRBJ1-5; D not resolved. CDR1 and CDR2 from the germline V gene are LNHDA and SQIVND (reference sequence). Trimming took off 2 bases at V and 7 bases at J, with 9 bases between the two ends. The CDR3 is made up of 13 amino acids. This CDR3 reads CASSIKNRQPQHF. CDR3 DNA: TGTGCCAGTAGTATAAAGAATCGACAGCCCCAGCATTTT.

The chain employs TRBV5-5 and TRBJ2-5, with D perhaps TRBD1 or TRBD2 (6 bases each). The germline V and J ends were trimmed by 2 bases and 4 bases, with 12 bases remaining between them. This CDR3 spans 14 amino acids. Per germline, CDR1 SGHKS and CDR2 YYEKEE (reference sequence). The CDR3 bases are TGTGCCAGCAGCTTTGGAGGGGGGCGAGAGACCCAGTACTTC. Translating gives CASSFGGGRETQYF.

The chain recombines TRBV4-3 with TRBJ2-7; D possibly corresponds to TRBD2 (6 bases). Trimming left V 5 bases short and J 6 bases short, with 20 bases between. CDR3 length: 15 amino acids. CDR1 is LGHNA, CDR2 YSLEER, per germline. CDR3 region: CASSEAVGLPGEQYF. Here the CDR3 DNA reads TGCGCCAGCAGCGAAGCCGTGGGACTCCCCGGCGAGCAGTACTTC.

In its sample, this clone was seen once. The chain uses TRBV14 and TRBJ1-6; D gene ambiguous. This CDR3 comprises 13 residues. The germline gives CDR1 SGHDN, CDR2 FVKESK. The V gene lost 4 bases and the J gene lost 7 bases, with 8 bases spanning the gap. CDR3 in amino acids: CASSLSWNSPLHF. The CDR3 DNA reads as TGTGCCAGCAGCCTCTCCTGGAATTCACCCCTCCACTTT. Based on the CDR3 plus reference TRBV14 and TRBJ1-6, the full variable domain is EAGVTQFPSHSVIEKGQTVTLRCDPISGHDNLYWYRRVMGKEIKFLLHFVKESKQDESGMPNNRFLAERTGGTYSTLKVQPAELEDSGVYFCASSLSWNSPLHFGNGTRLTVT.

This chain uses TRBV25-1 with TRBJ1-3; D ambiguous. The CDR3 runs to 14 residues. Germline V gene sequence: CDR1 MGHDK, CDR2 SYGVNS. Trimming took off 7 bases at V and 0 bases at J, with 10 bases between the two ends. CDR3 sequence reads: CASNQAGSGNTIYF. CDR3 sequence (DNA): TGTGCCAGCAACCAGGCAGGCTCTGGAAACACCATATATTTT.